Only a few counts were recorded for the clone carrying this T cell receptor (beta chain). Its antigen is unidentified. This entry is derived from a study of T-cell memory formation after mild COVID-19. Study summary: Clusters were largely donor specific. Findings and limits, study-wide: The study found balanced CD4/CD8 in clones contracting day 15 to 85 and a CD4+ lean in later expanders. CD4+ contracting clones lay mainly in CM and EM, CD8+ ones in EMRA. Several responding clones turned up in pre-infection memory, indicating that cross-reactive memory may have taken part.

Germline V gene data show CDR1 as MNHNY and CDR2 as SVGAGI (reference sequence). The CDR3 consists of 15 residues. The V end was cut by 4 bases, the J end by 3 bases, with 12 bases between. TCRdb independently ran MiXCR on the 5' RACE reads; one entry per CDR3 protein. The table shows around 200,000 distinct CDR3 sequences, with 10% occurring only once. The genes are TRBV6-6 and TRBJ2-2, with D tentatively TRBD1 or TRBD2 (5 bases each). Sequences were obtained from PBMCs or a T cell subset sorted from them (not recorded which). The clonotype originates from a man aged 18 to 30 who had mild COVID-19 (a few samples of this study predate the infection). Cell type and time point are not known. The chain's CDR3 is CASSFGTGYTGELFF. CDR3 bases: TGTGCCAGCAGTTTCGGGACGGGCTACACCGGGGAGCTGTTTTTT.